The text below deals with one T cell receptor (beta chain). Its target antigen remains unknown. Base qualities were left out, and no much larger clone turns up one base away. The library was obtained by the immunoSEQ multiplex PCR assay. RNA was extracted from all samples and reverse transcribed into cDNA, which served as template for TCR sequencing. SuperScript III was used to make first-strand cDNA, primed with a 2:1 mix of oligo-dT and random hexamers. A synthetic immune receptor repertoire was used to gauge amplification bias, and whatever bias remained was removed computationally. The original methods were these. Raw reads were preprocessed for error removal, and CDR3 was defined according to IMGT conventions as running from the conserved cysteine to phenylalanine. Clonality was calculated as 1 minus Shannon entropy normalized by log2 of the number of productive unique TCRs. Whether scalp clones were CD4 or CD8 was inferred by matching scalp TCRbeta sequences against CD4 and CD8 repertoires sorted from blood. TCRdb took over this immuneACCESS table, retaining in-frame rearrangements with V and J assigned. Such tables are incomplete; in checked studies, under half of the missing clones stem from an unresolved V gene, and the remainder is unexplained. D and trimming were read from the DNA, whereas the V and J calls and clone size are those reported in that table. The sample profile shows 65,000 to 95,000 clones; roughly 47% of them were found once. Jointly, the top ten make up around 5.7% of the sample.

This specimen comes from a study of CD8+ T cells in alopecia areata (dated by TCRdb to between 2018 and 2020). Some background on the complete study: The study used high-throughput TCRbeta sequencing to examine T cell clonal expansion in alopecia areata, in both the C3H/HeJ mouse model and human patients. Human TCRbeta sequencing covered scalp tissue and sorted CD4+ and CD8+ peripheral blood T cells from patchy and totalis/universalis alopecia areata patients and healthy controls. Scalp clonality was compared among normal scalp (n=4), patchy alopecia areata scalp (n=8), and alopecia totalis/universalis scalp (n=8). The RNA source kit depended on sample type: the PAXgene miRNA kit for fixed scalp, the miRNeasy kit for PBMCs, and the RNeasy kit for mouse skin. TCRbeta CDR3 regions were amplified by immunoSEQ multiplex PCR using 35 Vbeta forward and 13 Jbeta reverse primers. Study-wide findings and limitations: Compared with normal scalp, lesional scalp, particularly in alopecia totalis/universalis, had higher clonality and more expanded CD8+ clones, which suggests antigenic drive. Unlike mouse skin, which is dominated by gammadelta T cells, normal human skin has resident alphabeta T cells that are also sequenced, and this complicates analysis of the scalp TCR repertoire. Shared TCR sequences between patients were less evident than in mice, which may be partly attributable to HLA diversity in the patient population.

CDR3 length: 13 amino acids, cysteine to phenylalanine. Only CDR3 DNA remains: 39 bases, in frame from the first base. V was cut back by 0 bases and J by 0 bases, leaving a gap of 3 bases between them. Per the germline V gene, SQVTM is the CDR1 and ANQGSEA is the CDR2. Lesional scalp punch biopsies and peripheral blood were obtained from alopecia areata patients. PBMCs were isolated by density centrifugation and stained for CD3, CD4 and CD8, and CD4+ and CD8+ T cells were sorted on a FACSAria. Untreated alopecia areata patients were recruited as part of a multicenter biomarker study. In roughly 5 patients from the biomarker study, the blood CD8+ T cells went through an additional sort into NKG2D-low and NKG2D-high fractions.

This TCR was recovered from a human donor with alopecia areata. Sequencing was performed on NKG2D-high CD8+ T cells sorted from blood. The cell subset or site label for this specimen denotes: sorted CD8+ NKG2D-high blood T cells. The chain uses TRBV29-1 and TRBJ1-5, with the D gene not confidently named. The encoded CDR3 is CSVEEGSNQPQHF. DNA sequence: TGCAGCGTTGAAGAGGGTAGCAATCAGCCCCAGCATTTT.